Many counts were recorded for the clone carrying this T cell receptor (beta chain). The antigen remains unidentified. This sample stems from a study of spatial heterogeneity in lung cancer. The overall study: Alpha-chain sequences were consistently detected in smaller numbers than beta-chain sequences. A T cell module score from matched bulk RNA-seq correlated strongly with TCR transcript counts in tumor regions. General study points: Counts that tracked tumor mutation counts were those of expanded intratumoral alpha and beta TCRs.

This CDR3 has 16 residues. Germline lookup yields CDR1 SGHNT and CDR2 YENEEA. V lost 5 bases to trimming and J lost 0 bases, with 14 bases between them. The time point denotes: sample taken at primary tumor resection. Whole RNA, which was extracted from tumor, nontumor lung tissue or frozen PBMC, was sequenced without any cell sorting. TCRdb re-derived calls from the 5' RACE reads in MiXCR, one entry per CDR3 protein. The table shows 3,500 to 4,500 distinct CDR3 sequences, with approximately 9% occurring only once. This TCR was sampled from a male donor with early-stage non-small cell lung cancer. The sequencing used lung tumor tissue, collected at surgery. The chain links TRBV11-3 to TRBJ2-1; D is ambiguous. CDR3 loop: CASSPRWGSSYNEQFF. CDR3 in DNA: TGTGCCAGCAGCCCTCGTTGGGGTAGCTCCTACAATGAGCAGTTCTTC.